This entry lists 5 T cell receptor beta chains sequenced from one sample in a study of CD8+ T cells in alopecia areata. cDNA prepared by RNA extraction and subsequent reverse transcription served as the template for sequencing. Data came from immunoSEQ multiplex PCR; TCRdb stores just in-frame clones and leaves some out. The sample records 90,000 to 120,000 clones, about four fifths being singletons. Sample treatment: oral pan-JAK inhibitor, 5-10 mg twice daily. Source: CD8+ T cells sorted from blood, taken at week 24, from a patient treated with tofacitinib. The receptor source for this set is a human donor with alopecia areata.

J is TRBJ2-7 and V is TRBV7-2; D tentatively fits TRBD1 or TRBD2 (5 bases each). The germline V and J ends were trimmed by 5 bases and 9 bases, with 20 bases remaining between them. The CDR3 runs 14 residues. The V gene's germline CDR1 is SGHTA and CDR2 FQGNSA. The CDR3 reads CASSLLGDPRGQYF. In DNA form, the CDR3 reads TGTGCCAGCAGCCTTTTGGGGGATCCGAGGGGGCAGTACTTC.

This chain joins TRBV29-1 and TRBJ2-7; a possible D gene is TRBD2 (5 bases). Germline CDR1 reads SQVTM; CDR2 reads ANQGSEA. The CDR3 runs 11 residues. Deletions cut 6 bases from V and 6 bases from J, with 12 bases between. The CDR3 sequence is CSVRVGGEQYF. The CDR3 DNA follows: TGCAGCGTGAGGGTCGGCGGCGAGCAGTACTTC.

This clone was seen more than once but under ten times. Given the absence of the conserved phenylalanine or tryptophan at the CDR3 end, a read error is likely. The chain is built from TRBV27 and TRBJ2-3, with 8 bases aligning to TRBD2. This CDR3 spans 15 amino acids. With V trimmed by 6 bases and J by 1 base, 6 bases remained unmatched. Germline values: CDR1 MNHEY, CDR2 SMNVEV (reference sequence). CDR3 protein: CASSPLGGGTDTQYS. CDR3 nucleotides: TGTGCCAGCAGCCCCCTCGGGGGGGGCACAGATACGCAGTATTCT.

The gene calls are TRBV10-1 and TRBJ2-7, with 7 positions matching TRBD1. Germline assignment: CDR1 WNHNN and CDR2 SYGVQD (reference sequence). The CDR3 length is 12 residues. The V segment lost 5 bases and the J segment 7 bases; nucleotides outside the gene matches: 5. The CDR3 DNA follows: TGCGCCAGCAGTTCAGGGGGAAGAGAGCAGTACTTC. As protein: CASSSGGREQYF.

Points on this clone: Other DNA sequences from this sample encode an identical CDR3 as well. The V and J genes are TRBV2 and TRBJ2-7; D uncertain. With 0 bases removed from V and 3 bases from J, the gap between germline ends came to 0 bases. The CDR3 is 11 residues long. Germline values: CDR1 SNHLY, CDR2 FYNNEI. As DNA, the CDR3 is TGTGCCAGCAGTGAAGCCTACGAGCAGTACTTC. This sequence encodes CASSEAYEQYF.